These 15 T cell receptor beta chains share one sample of origin, sequenced in a study of identical twins. TCRdb itself ran the 5' RACE reads through MiXCR, one entry per CDR3 protein. The data hold some 230,000 distinct CDR3 sequences, with 6% to 7% observed a single time. These same records also appear under a second study, on T cells expressing NK-cell markers.

The sequencing sample was made of CD8+ T cells sorted from blood. The receptors here all came from a woman younger than 35 in good health.

This clonotype has a handful of counts. V and J are TRBV6-6 and TRBJ2-2; no clear D gene. The V and J ends lost 4 bases and 6 bases respectively, with 9 bases between them. Germline CDR1 is MNHNY and CDR2 is SVGAGI (reference sequence). This CDR3 has 13 residues. In DNA form, the CDR3 reads TGTGCCAGCAGTTGGGGATTACCCGGGGAGCTGTTTTTT. Amino acid sequence: CASSWGLPGELFF.

This clonotype came up a few times. The chain is built from TRBV2 and TRBJ1-1; 8 bases fit TRBD1. With V trimmed by 6 bases and J by 1 base, 1 base remained unmatched. Germline loops: CDR1 SNHLY, CDR2 FYNNEI. This CDR3 is built from 13 residues. The CDR3 reads CASRGTGNTEAFF. CDR3 DNA: TGTGCCAGCAGGGGGACAGGGAACACTGAAGCTTTCTTT.

Ten or more counts support this clonotype. The rearrangement links TRBV24-1 to TRBJ2-1; no clear D gene. CDR3 size: 13 residues. V was trimmed by 5 bases and J by 5 bases, leaving 9 bases between them. Germline V gene sequence: CDR1 KGHDR, CDR2 SFDVKD. The CDR3 DNA sequence: TGTGCCACCAGTGGCGACATGGACAATGAGCAGTTCTTC. This encodes CATSGDMDNEQFF.

This clonotype was counted between two and nine times. The CDR3 nucleotides read TGTGCCAGCAGCAGACTGCAGGGGGCGTCCACTGAAGCTTTCTTT. Its translation is CASSRLQGASTEAFF. The V and J genes are TRBV7-9 and TRBJ1-1, with TRBD1 matching 8 bases. This CDR3 is 15 amino acids long. Looked up from germline, CDR1 is SEHNR and CDR2 is FQNEAQ (reference sequence). V lost 5 bases and J lost 4; bases outside the gene matches: 9.

This clonotype was observed many times. This chain connects TRBV24-1 to TRBJ2-2; D remains ambiguous. CDR1 is KGHDR, CDR2 SFDVKD, per germline. The CDR3 spans 12 residues. V lost 4 bases, J lost 8 bases, and 7 bases lay in between. The CDR3 DNA reads TGTGCCACCAGTGACACGGCTGGGGAGCTGTTTTTT. Amino acid sequence: CATSDTAGELFF.

This clonotype has at least ten counts. The rearrangement links TRBV29-1 to TRBJ2-1; perhaps TRBD1 as D (6 bases). Germline V CDR1 and CDR2: SQVTM, ANQGSEA. Trimming shortened V by 3 bases and J by 10 bases, and 13 bases separated the two germline ends. CDR3 length: 12 residues. CDR3 in amino acids: CSVETGPLEQFF. Here the CDR3 DNA reads TGCAGCGTTGAGACAGGCCCCCTCGAGCAGTTCTTC.

This clonotype appeared many times. The chain combines TRBV14 with TRBJ1-1; maybe TRBD1 (5 bases). Trimming removed 3 bases at V and 5 bases at J, with 19 bases between. Germline CDR1 SGHDN, CDR2 FVKESK. CDR3 length: 16 amino acids. The CDR3 here is CASSQGLRGWKTEAFF. The CDR3 coding sequence is TGTGCCAGCAGCCAGGGGTTAAGGGGCTGGAAAACTGAAGCTTTCTTT.

This clonotype was detected many times. The chain is built from TRBV6-2 or TRBV6-3 and TRBJ2-1; 12 nucleotides align to TRBD2. Germline-derived CDR1 and CDR2 are MNHEY and SVGEGT. CDR3 length equals 14 residues. After removal of 3 bases from V and 9 bases from J, the junction contained 3 bases not matched to a gene. The CDR3 DNA sequence: TGTGCCAGCAGTTATGCTAGCGGGAGGGTTGAGCAGTTCTTC. It encodes CASSYASGRVEQFF.

The genes are TRBV5-1 and TRBJ2-7; unclear D gene. The CDR3 extends over 12 amino acids. Per the germline V gene, CDR1 is SGHRS and CDR2 is YFSETQ. V was pared by 4 bases and J by 6 bases, with 11 bases between. In DNA, the CDR3 is TGCGCCAGCAGCCACGGGTCAGGCGAGCAGTACTTC. Amino acids: CASSHGSGEQYF.

This clonotype was seen at least ten times. V is TRBV20-1 and J is TRBJ2-7; either TRBD1 or TRBD2 may supply D (5 bases each). CDR1 is DFQATT and CDR2 is SNEGSKA in the germline V gene (reference sequence). V was cut by 1 base and J by 4 bases, with 14 bases left in between. The CDR3 consists of 14 residues. This CDR3 reads CSARGDGWIYEQYF. In DNA form, the CDR3 reads TGCAGTGCTAGAGGGGACGGATGGATATACGAGCAGTACTTC.

V is TRBV6-2 or TRBV6-3 and J is TRBJ2-5; 12 bases line up with TRBD2. J lost 4 bases, V lost 10 bases, and 7 bases had no gene match. Germline V gives CDR1 MNHEY, CDR2 SVGEGT. The length of the CDR3 is 14 residues. Written as DNA, the CDR3 is TGTGCCACGGACGGGGGACTAGCGGGAGAGACCCAGTACTTC. Translated: CATDGGLAGETQYF.

This clonotype was recorded at least ten times. The J gene is TRBJ1-2, the V gene TRBV3-1; D is perhaps TRBD1 (6 bases). The length of the CDR3 is 11 residues. V was cut by 5 bases and J by 8 bases, with 9 bases left in between. Germline V gene sequence: CDR1 LGHDT, CDR2 YNNKEL (reference sequence). The CDR3 here is CASSSTGGYTF. In DNA form, the CDR3 reads TGTGCCAGCAGCTCTACAGGGGGCTACACCTTC.

Only a few counts were recorded for this clonotype. The chain combines TRBV6-1 with TRBJ1-1; D gene uncertain. Deletions cut 0 bases from V and 1 base from J, with 6 bases between. The CDR3 is 14 residues long. Germline V gives CDR1 MNHNS, CDR2 SASEGT. CDR3 amino acids: CASSEAYGNTEAFF. CDR3 nucleotide sequence: TGTGCCAGCAGTGAAGCCTACGGGAACACTGAAGCTTTCTTT.

This chain connects TRBV20-1 to TRBJ1-1; D uncertain. This CDR3 comprises 13 residues. Trimming left V 0 bases short and J 3 bases short, with 8 bases between. The germline CDR1 and CDR2 sequences are DFQATT and SNEGSKA (reference sequence). For the CDR3, the DNA is TGCAGTGCTAGAGAGGCCGGTTACACTGAAGCTTTCTTT. This gives the protein CSAREAGYTEAFF.

At least ten counts were recorded for this clonotype. The rearrangement uses TRBV9 and TRBJ1-5, with a weak D call TRBD1 (6 bases). Germline V gene lookup returns CDR1 SGDLS and CDR2 YYNGEE. Trimming cost V 0 bases and J 7 bases, with 14 bases left between them. CDR3 length: 15 residues. The CDR3 spells CASSVGGGGRQPQHF. The CDR3 DNA reads as TGTGCCAGCAGCGTAGGAGGGGGTGGGCGGCAGCCCCAGCATTTT. Full variable domain (rest looked up from reference TRBV9 and TRBJ1-5): DSGVTQTPKHLITATGQRVTLRCSPRSGDLSVYWYQQSLDQGLQFLIQYYNGEERAKGNILERFSAQQFPDLHSELNLSSLELGDSALYFCASSVGGGGRQPQHFGDGTRLSIL.